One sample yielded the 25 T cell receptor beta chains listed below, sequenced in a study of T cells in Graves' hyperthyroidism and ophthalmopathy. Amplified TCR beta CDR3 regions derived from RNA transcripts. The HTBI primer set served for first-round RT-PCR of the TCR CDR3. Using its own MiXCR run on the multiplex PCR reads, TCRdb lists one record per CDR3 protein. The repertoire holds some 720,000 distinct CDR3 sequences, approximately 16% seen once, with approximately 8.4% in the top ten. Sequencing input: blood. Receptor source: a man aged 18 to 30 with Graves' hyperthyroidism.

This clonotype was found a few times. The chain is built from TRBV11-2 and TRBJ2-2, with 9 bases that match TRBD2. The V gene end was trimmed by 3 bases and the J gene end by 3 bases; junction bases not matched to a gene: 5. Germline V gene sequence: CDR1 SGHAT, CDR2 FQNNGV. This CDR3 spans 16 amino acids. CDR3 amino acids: CASSFRIAGDTGELFF. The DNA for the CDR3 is TGTGCCAGCAGCTTTCGCATAGCGGGGGACACCGGGGAGCTGTTTTTT.

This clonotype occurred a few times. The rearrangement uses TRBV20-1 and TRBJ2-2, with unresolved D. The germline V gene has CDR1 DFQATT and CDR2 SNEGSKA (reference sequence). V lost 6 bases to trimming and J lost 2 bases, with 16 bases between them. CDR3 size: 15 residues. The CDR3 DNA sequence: TGCAGTGCCCCGAGGACCTTACCAAACACCGGGGAGCTGTTTTTT. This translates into CSAPRTLPNTGELFF.

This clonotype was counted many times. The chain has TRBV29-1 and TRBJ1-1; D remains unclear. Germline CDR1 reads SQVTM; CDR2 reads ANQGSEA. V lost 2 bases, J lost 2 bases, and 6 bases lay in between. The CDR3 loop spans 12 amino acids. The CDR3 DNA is TGCAGCGTTGAAACCCCTAACACTGAAGCTTTCTTT. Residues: CSVETPNTEAFF.

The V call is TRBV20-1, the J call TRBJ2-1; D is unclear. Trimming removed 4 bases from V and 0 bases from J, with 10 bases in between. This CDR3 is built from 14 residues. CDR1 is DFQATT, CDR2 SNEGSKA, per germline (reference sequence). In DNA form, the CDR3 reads TGCAGTGCTATTCCTTCCAGCTCCTACAATGAGCAGTTCTTC. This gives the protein CSAIPSSSYNEQFF.

The DNA of the CDR3 is TGTGCCAGCAGCCGCCCGGGACTCCCAAGGTATTTT. Protein product: CASSRPGLPRYF. The chain uses TRBV5-6 and TRBJ2-3, with a tentative D call TRBD2 (6 bases). The CDR3 has 12 residues. CDR1 and CDR2 (germline): SGHDT, YYEEEE. Trimming took 4 bases from V and 14 from J, leaving 17 bases between them.

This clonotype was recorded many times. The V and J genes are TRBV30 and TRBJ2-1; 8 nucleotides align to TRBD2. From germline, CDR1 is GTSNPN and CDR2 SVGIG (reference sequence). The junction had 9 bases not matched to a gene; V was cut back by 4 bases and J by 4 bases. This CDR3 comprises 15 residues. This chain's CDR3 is CAWNKLAATYNEQFF. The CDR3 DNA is TGTGCCTGGAACAAACTAGCGGCTACATACAATGAGCAGTTCTTC.

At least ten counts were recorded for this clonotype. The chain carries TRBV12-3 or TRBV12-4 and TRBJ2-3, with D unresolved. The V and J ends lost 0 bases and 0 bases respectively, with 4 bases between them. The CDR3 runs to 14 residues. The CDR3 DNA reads TGTGCCAGCAGTTTAGCGGGGAGCACAGATACGCAGTATTTT. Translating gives CASSLAGSTDTQYF.

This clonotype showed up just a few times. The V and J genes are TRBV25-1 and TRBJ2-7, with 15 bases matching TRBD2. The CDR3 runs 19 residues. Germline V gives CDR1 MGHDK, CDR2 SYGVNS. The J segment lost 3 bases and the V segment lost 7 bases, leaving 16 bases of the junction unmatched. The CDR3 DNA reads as TGTGCCAGCACTTCCCAGGTCGGGACTAGCGGGAGGAATGGCTACGAGCAGTACTTC. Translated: CASTSQVGTSGRNGYEQYF.

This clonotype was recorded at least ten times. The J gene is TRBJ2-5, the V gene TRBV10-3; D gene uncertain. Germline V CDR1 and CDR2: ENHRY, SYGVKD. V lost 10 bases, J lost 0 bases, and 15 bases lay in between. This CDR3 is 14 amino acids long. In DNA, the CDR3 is TGTGCCACCGAAAACCAAGTAAACCAAGAGACCCAGTACTTC. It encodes CATENQVNQETQYF.

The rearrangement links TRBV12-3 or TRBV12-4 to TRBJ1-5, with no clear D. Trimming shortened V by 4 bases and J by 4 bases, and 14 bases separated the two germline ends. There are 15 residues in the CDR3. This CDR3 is CASSYEPGLNQPQHF. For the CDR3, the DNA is TGTGCCAGCAGTTATGAGCCAGGACTTAATCAGCCCCAGCATTTT.

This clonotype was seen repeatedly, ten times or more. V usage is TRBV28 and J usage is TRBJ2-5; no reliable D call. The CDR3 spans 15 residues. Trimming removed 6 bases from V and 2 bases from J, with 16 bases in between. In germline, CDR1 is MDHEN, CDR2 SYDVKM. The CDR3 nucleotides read TGTGCCAGCAGCGGACCCGGGCCACTACAAGAGACCCAGTACTTC. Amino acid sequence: CASSGPGPLQETQYF.

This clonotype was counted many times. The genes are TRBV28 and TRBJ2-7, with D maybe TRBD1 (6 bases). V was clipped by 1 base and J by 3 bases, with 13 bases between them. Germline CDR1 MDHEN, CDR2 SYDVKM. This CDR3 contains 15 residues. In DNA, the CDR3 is TGTGCCAGCAGTTTATTAGCCCGGGACAACTACGAGCAGTACTTC. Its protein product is CASSLLARDNYEQYF.

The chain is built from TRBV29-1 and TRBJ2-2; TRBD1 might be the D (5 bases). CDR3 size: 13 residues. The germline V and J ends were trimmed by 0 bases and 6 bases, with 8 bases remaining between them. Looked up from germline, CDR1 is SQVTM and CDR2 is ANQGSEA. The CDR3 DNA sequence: TGCAGCGTTGAAGAAAACAGGCCCGGGGAGCTGTTTTTT. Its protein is CSVEENRPGELFF.

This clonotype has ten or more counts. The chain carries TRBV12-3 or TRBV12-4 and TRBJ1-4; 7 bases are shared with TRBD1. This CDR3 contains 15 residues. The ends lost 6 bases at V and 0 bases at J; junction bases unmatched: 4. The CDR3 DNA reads TGTGCCAGCAGCGAAGACAGGGCAACTAATGAAAAACTGTTTTTT. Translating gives CASSEDRATNEKLFF.

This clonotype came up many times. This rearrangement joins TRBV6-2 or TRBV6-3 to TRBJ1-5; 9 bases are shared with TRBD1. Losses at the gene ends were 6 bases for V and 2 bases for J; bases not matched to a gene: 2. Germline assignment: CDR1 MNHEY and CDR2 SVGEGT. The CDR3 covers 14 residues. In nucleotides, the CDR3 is TGTGCCAGCAGGGACAGGGGACGCAATCAGCCCCAGCATTTT. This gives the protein CASRDRGRNQPQHF.

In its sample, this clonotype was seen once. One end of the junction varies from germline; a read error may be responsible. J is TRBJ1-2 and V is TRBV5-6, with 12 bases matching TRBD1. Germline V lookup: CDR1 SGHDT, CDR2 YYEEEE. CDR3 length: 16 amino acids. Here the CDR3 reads CASSLWDRGRVYGNTF. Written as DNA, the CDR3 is TGTGCCAGCAGCTTGTGGGACAGGGGGCGCGTCTATGGCAACACCTTC.

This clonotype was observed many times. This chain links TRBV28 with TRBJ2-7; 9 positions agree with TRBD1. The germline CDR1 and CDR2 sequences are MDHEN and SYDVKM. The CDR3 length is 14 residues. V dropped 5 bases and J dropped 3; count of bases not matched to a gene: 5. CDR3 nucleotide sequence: TGTGCCAGCAGTGGCTGGGACAGGGTCTACGAGCAGTACTTC. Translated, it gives CASSGWDRVYEQYF. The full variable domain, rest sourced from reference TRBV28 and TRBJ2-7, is DVKVTQSSRYLVKRTGEKVFLECVQDMDHENMFWYRQDPGLGLRLIYFSYDVKMKEKGDIPEGYSVSREKKERFSLILESASTNQTSMYLCASSGWDRVYEQYFGPGTRLTVT.

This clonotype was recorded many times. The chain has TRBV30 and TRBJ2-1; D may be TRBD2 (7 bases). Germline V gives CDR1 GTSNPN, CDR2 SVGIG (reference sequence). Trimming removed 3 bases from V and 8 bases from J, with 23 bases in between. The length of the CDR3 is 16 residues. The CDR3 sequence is CAWSRLWGREWDEQFF. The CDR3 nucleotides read TGTGCCTGGAGCCGACTCTGGGGGCGGGAGTGGGATGAGCAGTTCTTC.

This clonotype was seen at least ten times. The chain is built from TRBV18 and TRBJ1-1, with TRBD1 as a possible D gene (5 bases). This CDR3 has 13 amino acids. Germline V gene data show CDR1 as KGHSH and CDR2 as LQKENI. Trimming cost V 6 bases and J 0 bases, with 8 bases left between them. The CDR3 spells CASSQGVNTEAFF. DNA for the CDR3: TGTGCCAGCTCTCAGGGCGTGAACACTGAAGCTTTCTTT.

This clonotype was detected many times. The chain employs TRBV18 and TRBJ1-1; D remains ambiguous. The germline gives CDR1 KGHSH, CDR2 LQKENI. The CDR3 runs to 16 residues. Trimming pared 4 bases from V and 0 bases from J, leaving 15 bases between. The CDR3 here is CASSHETGDMNTEAFF. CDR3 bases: TGTGCCAGCTCACACGAAACGGGCGACATGAACACTGAAGCTTTCTTT.

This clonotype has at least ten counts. The CDR3 is CASSERQAVTDTQYF. In DNA, the CDR3 is TGTGCCAGCAGTGAGAGACAGGCTGTGACGGATACGCAGTATTTT. This chain uses TRBV2 with TRBJ2-3, with D perhaps TRBD1 (6 bases). CDR3 length: 15 amino acids. V lost 3 bases and J lost 6, with 16 bases in between. The germline V gene encodes CDR1 SNHLY and CDR2 FYNNEI.

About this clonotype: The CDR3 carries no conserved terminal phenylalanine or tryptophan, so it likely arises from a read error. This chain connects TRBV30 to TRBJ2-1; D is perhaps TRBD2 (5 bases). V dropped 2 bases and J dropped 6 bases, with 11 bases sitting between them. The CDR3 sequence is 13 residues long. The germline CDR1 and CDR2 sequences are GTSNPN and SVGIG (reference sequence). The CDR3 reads CAWSRGGINEQFS. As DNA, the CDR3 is TGTGCCTGGAGTCGGGGTGGGATCAATGAGCAGTTCTCC.

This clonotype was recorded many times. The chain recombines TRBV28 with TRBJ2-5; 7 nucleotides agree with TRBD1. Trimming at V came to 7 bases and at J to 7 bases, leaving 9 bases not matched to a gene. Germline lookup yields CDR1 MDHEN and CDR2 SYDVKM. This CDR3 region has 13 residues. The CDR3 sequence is CASTLTGLGTQYF. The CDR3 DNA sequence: TGTGCCAGCACCTTGACAGGGTTGGGGACCCAGTACTTC.

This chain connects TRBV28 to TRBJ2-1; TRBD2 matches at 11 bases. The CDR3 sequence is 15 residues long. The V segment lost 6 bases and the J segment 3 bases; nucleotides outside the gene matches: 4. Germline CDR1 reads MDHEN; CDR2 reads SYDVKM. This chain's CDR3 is CASRETSGVYNEQFF. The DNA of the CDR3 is TGTGCCAGCAGGGAGACTAGCGGGGTCTACAATGAGCAGTTCTTC.

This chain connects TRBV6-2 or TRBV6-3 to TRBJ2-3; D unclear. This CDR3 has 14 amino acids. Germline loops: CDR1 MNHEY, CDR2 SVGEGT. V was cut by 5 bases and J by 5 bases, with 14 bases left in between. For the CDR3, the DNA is TGTGCCAGCAGTCAAAGCCCGCCCCGAGATACGCAGTATTTT. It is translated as CASSQSPPRDTQYF.